These T cell receptor beta chains were read from a single sample in a study of CD8 T cells in ankylosing spondylitis. TCRdb fed the 5' RACE reads into MiXCR, producing one record per CDR3 protein. The table shows under 450,000 distinct CDR3 sequences, with approximately 17% occurring only once. Sequencing was performed on blood, either unsorted or a sorted T cell fraction (not recorded which). These receptors originate from a male donor with ankylosing spondylitis. Both conserved end residues are part of each CDR3. The D gene is left open where the match is weak. Clone size is not always given. Where it is, it says once, few, many or a class for expanded clones.

clone_size	v_call	d_call	j_call	cdr3_aa	cdr3_nt
NA	TRBV20-1	TRBD2	TRBJ2-3	CSATSGGADTDTQYF	TGCAGTGCTACTAGCGGGGGGGCCGACACAGATACGCAGTATTTT
many	TRBV5-1	NA	TRBJ2-6	CASSLSAGANVLTF	TGCGCCAGCAGCTTATCTGCTGGGGCCAACGTCCTGACTTTC
NA	TRBV28	TRBD2	TRBJ2-7	CASNEGLAGALSYEQYF	TGTGCCAGCAACGAGGGACTAGCGGGCGCCCTATCCTACGAGCAGTACTTC
NA	TRBV5-5	NA	TRBJ1-3	CASSNRTTGNTIYF	TGTGCCAGCAGCAACCGGACCACTGGAAACACCATATATTTT
NA	TRBV18	NA	TRBJ1-5	CASSPSKDQPQHF	TGTGCCAGCTCACCAAGCAAGGATCAGCCCCAGCATTTT
few	TRBV5-1	TRBD1	TRBJ2-2	CASSLGGQPGELFF	TGCGCCAGCAGCTTGGGGGGACAGCCCGGGGAGCTGTTTTTT
few	TRBV7-2	TRBD2	TRBJ2-7	CASSLGSGSIYEQYF	TGTGCCAGCAGCTTAGGTAGCGGGAGTATTTACGAGCAGTACTTC
few	TRBV7-2	TRBD2	TRBJ2-7	CASSLASGEGQYF	TGTGCCAGCAGCTTAGCTTCGGGGGAGGGGCAGTACTTC
NA	TRBV5-1	NA	TRBJ2-3	CASSLAGARNTDTQYF	TGCGCCAGCAGCTTGGCAGGGGCGCGAAACACAGATACGCAGTATTTT
few	TRBV5-1	NA	TRBJ1-5	CASSPRGGNQPQHF	TGCGCCAGCAGCCCCCGGGGGGGTAATCAGCCCCAGCATTTT
many	TRBV5-6	TRBD1	TRBJ1-5	CASSLRTGQSNQPQHF	TGTGCCAGCAGCTTGCGGACAGGGCAATCCAATCAGCCCCAGCATTTT
NA	TRBV11-2	NA	TRBJ1-3	CASSLDVRGNTIYF	TGTGCCAGCAGCTTAGATGTGAGGGGAAACACCATATATTTT
NA	TRBV4-2	TRBD1	TRBJ1-5	CASSQEGQAGIGNQPQHF	TGTGCCAGCAGCCAAGAAGGACAGGCGGGAATTGGCAATCAGCCCCAGCATTTT
few	TRBV29-1	TRBD1	TRBJ1-1	CSVLTGANTEAFF	TGCAGCGTGTTAACAGGGGCGAACACTGAAGCTTTCTTT
NA	TRBV20-1	TRBD1	TRBJ2-1	CSASRPGQYNEQFF	TGCAGTGCTAGCCGACCGGGACAGTACAATGAGCAGTTCTTC
few	TRBV10-2	TRBD2	TRBJ2-4	CASTRGWLAGQQIAKNIQYF	TGCGCCAGCACTCGAGGGTGGCTAGCGGGGCAGCAGATAGCCAAAAACATTCAGTACTTC
NA	TRBV20-1	NA	TRBJ2-7	CSAQPLEEQYF	TGCAGTGCCCAACCACTGGAGGAGCAGTACTTC
few	TRBV9	NA	TRBJ1-6	CASSTQKYNSPLHF	TGTGCCAGCAGCACCCAGAAATATAATTCACCCCTCCACTTT
few	TRBV7-8	NA	TRBJ2-2	CASMDPPRKAGELFF	TGTGCCAGCATGGATCCACCCCGAAAGGCCGGGGAGCTGTTTTTT
many	TRBV12-3/TRBV12-4	NA	TRBJ1-1	CASNPQGTRNTEAFF	TGTGCCAGCAACCCCCAGGGTACTAGGAACACTGAAGCTTTCTTT
NA	TRBV6-1	TRBD2	TRBJ2-4	CASSTAGGPAKNIQYF	TGTGCCAGCAGTACCGCGGGGGGTCCAGCCAAAAACATTCAGTACTTC
NA	TRBV9	NA	TRBJ2-3	CASSVAVARTDTQYF	TGTGCCAGCAGCGTAGCAGTAGCCCGCACAGATACGCAGTATTTT
few	TRBV12-5	NA	TRBJ2-6	CASGPTGHSGANVLTF	TGTGCTAGTGGCCCGACAGGCCACTCTGGGGCCAACGTCCTGACTTTC
few	TRBV6-1	TRBD2	TRBJ2-1	CASSERTSRGNEQFF	TGTGCCAGCAGTGAACGGACTAGCAGGGGCAATGAGCAGTTCTTC
few	TRBV3-1	TRBD1	TRBJ2-6	CASSLGQGFSGANVLTF	TGTGCCAGCAGCCTTGGACAGGGTTTTTCCGGGGCCAACGTCCTGACTTTC
NA	TRBV12-3/TRBV12-4	TRBD1	TRBJ1-6	CASSSLRTGANSPLHF	TGTGCCAGCAGTTCCCTCCGGACAGGGGCAAATTCACCCCTCCACTTT
many	TRBV24-1	NA	TRBJ2-1	CATSDAWRGEQFF	TGTGCCACCAGTGATGCCTGGAGGGGTGAGCAGTTCTTC
NA	TRBV7-3	TRBD2	TRBJ2-1	CASSRGLAGYNEQFF	TGTGCCAGCAGCCGAGGACTAGCGGGGTACAATGAGCAGTTCTTC
NA	TRBV29-1	TRBD1	TRBJ1-1	CSVRAHDRDAEAFF	TGCAGCGTCAGGGCCCATGACAGGGATGCTGAAGCTTTCTTT
many	TRBV7-9	TRBD1	TRBJ2-4	CASSSRDRARDIQYF	TGTGCCAGCAGCTCCAGAGACAGGGCCAGAGACATTCAGTACTTC
NA	TRBV29-1	TRBD2	TRBJ2-7	CSAGGDPYEQYF	TGCAGCGCCGGGGGGGACCCCTACGAGCAGTACTTC
few	TRBV20-1	NA	TRBJ1-1	CSAREGGRRTEAFF	TGCAGTGCTAGAGAAGGCGGCAGGCGGACTGAAGCTTTCTTT
few	TRBV3-1	NA	TRBJ1-1	CASSVNKGTEAFF	TGTGCCAGCAGCGTAAATAAGGGCACTGAAGCTTTCTTT
few	TRBV4-2	TRBD2	TRBJ2-3	CASSQALAGVDLTDTQYF	TGTGCCAGCAGCCAAGCACTAGCGGGAGTGGACCTCACAGATACGCAGTATTTT
few	TRBV11-2	TRBD1	TRBJ2-7	CASSMDRVGYEQYF	TGTGCCAGCAGCATGGACAGGGTTGGCTACGAGCAGTACTTC
many	TRBV7-9	NA	TRBJ1-5	CASSLGRGLNQPQHF	TGTGCCAGCAGCTTGGGACGGGGGTTAAATCAGCCCCAGCATTTT
many	TRBV29-1	NA	TRBJ2-7	CSVVVQVPYEQYF	TGCAGCGTTGTGGTTCAGGTACCCTACGAGCAGTACTTC
few	TRBV20-1	NA	TRBJ1-2	CSAHRTEPNYGYTF	TGCAGTGCTCACCGGACAGAGCCAAACTATGGCTACACCTTC
NA	TRBV4-1	NA	TRBJ2-1	CASSPRISVGEQFF	TGCGCCAGCAGCCCGCGGATTAGCGTGGGTGAGCAGTTCTTC
many	TRBV14	TRBD2	TRBJ2-1	CASSQDSGLAVDNEQFF	TGTGCCAGCAGCCAAGATAGCGGACTAGCGGTTGACAATGAGCAGTTCTTC
many	TRBV29-1	NA	TRBJ2-7	CSVQVQDSGSYEQYF	TGCAGCGTTCAGGTACAGGATTCGGGTTCCTACGAGCAGTACTTC
many	TRBV20-1	NA	TRBJ1-4	CSARDLLTREGEKLFF	TGCAGTGCTAGAGATCTGCTTACCAGGGAAGGTGAAAAACTGTTTTTT